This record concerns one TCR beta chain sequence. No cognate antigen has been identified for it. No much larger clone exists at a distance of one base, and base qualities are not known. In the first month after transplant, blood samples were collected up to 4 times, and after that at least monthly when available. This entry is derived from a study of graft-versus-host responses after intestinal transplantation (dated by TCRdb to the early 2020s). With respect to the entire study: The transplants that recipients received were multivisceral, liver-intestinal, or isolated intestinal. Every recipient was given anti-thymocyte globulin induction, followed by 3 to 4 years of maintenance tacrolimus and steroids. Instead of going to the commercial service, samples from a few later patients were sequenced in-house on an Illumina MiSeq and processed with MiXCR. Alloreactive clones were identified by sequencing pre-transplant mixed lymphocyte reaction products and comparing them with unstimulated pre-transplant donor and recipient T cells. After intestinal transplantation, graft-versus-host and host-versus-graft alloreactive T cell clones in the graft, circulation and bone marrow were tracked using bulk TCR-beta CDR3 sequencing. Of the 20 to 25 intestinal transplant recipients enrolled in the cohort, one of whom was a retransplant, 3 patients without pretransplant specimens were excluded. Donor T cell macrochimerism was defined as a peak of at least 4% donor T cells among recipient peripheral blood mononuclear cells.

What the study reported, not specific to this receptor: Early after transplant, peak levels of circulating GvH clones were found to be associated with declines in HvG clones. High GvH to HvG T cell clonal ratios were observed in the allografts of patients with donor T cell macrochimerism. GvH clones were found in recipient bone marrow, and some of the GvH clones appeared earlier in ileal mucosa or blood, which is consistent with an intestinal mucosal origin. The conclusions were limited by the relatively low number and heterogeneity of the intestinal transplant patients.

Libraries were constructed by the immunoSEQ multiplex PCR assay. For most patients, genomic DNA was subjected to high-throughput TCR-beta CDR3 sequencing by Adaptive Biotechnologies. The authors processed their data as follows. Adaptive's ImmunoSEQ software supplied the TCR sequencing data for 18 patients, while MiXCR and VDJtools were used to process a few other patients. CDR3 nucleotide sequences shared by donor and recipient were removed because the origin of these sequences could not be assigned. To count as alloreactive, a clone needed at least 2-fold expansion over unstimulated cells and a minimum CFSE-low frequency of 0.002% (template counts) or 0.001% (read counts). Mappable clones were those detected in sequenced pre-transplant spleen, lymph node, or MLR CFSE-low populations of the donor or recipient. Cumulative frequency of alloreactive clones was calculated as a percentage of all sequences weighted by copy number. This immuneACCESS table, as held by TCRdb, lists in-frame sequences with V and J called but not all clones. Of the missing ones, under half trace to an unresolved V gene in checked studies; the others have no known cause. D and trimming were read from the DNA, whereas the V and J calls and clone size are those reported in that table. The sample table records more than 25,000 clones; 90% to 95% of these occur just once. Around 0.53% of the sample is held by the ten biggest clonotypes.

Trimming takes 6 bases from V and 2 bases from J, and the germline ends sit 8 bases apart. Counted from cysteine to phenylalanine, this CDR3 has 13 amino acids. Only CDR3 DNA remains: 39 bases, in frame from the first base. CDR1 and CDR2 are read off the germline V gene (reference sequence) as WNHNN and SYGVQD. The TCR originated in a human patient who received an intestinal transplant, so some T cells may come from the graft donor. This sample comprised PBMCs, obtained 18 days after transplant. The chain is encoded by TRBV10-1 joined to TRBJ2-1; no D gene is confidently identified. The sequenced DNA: TGCGCCAGCAGCGCGGCCACCTACAATGAGCAGTTCTTC. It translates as CASSAATYNEQFF.